What follows are 25 T cell receptor beta chains derived from one specimen sequenced in a study of CD8+ T cells in alopecia areata. The sequencing template was cDNA reverse transcribed from extracted RNA. Clones were sequenced by immunoSEQ multiplex PCR, and TCRdb holds only the in-frame ones, with some missing. The data contain approximately 150,000 clones, 62% of them singletons. Sample: CD8+ T cells sorted from blood. The receptors come from a human donor in good health.

The chain recombines TRBV15 with TRBJ1-2; 9 bases map to TRBD1. The CDR3 has 15 amino acids. The J segment lost 4 bases and the V segment lost 2 bases, leaving 5 bases of the junction unmatched. The germline V gene has CDR1 LNHNV and CDR2 YYDKDF (reference sequence). The CDR3: CATSRTGTGTYGYTF. Written as DNA, the CDR3 is TGTGCCACCAGCAGAACCGGGACAGGGACCTATGGCTACACCTTC.

The table lists this clone with a few counts. The sample has other DNA sequences that encode this CDR3 too. The chain is built from TRBV29-1 and TRBJ2-7, with D maybe TRBD2 (5 bases). Trimming stripped 4 bases from V and 2 bases from J, with 12 bases between. The CDR3 extends over 13 amino acids. CDR1 SQVTM and CDR2 ANQGSEA come from the germline V gene. The CDR3 DNA follows: TGCAGCGTTGTCGTAAGCGGAGCCTACGAGCAGTACTTC. Encoded protein: CSVVVSGAYEQYF.

This chain links TRBV29-1 with TRBJ2-2; TRBD2 is a possible D gene (5 bases). V lost 1 base and J lost 5, with 8 bases in between. The CDR3 has 13 residues. Germline V gene lookup returns CDR1 SQVTM and CDR2 ANQGSEA. CDR3 coding DNA: TGCAGCGTTGAAGGGCCGGGAACCGGGGAGCTGTTTTTT. Protein sequence: CSVEGPGTGELFF.

The rearrangement links TRBV5-1 to TRBJ2-1, with D possibly called TRBD1 or TRBD2 (7 bases each). In germline, CDR1 is SGHRS, CDR2 YFSETQ. This CDR3 is 16 amino acids long. Trimming removed 3 bases at V and 2 bases at J, with 15 bases between. CDR3 amino acids: CASSSRQGGAYNEQFF. The CDR3 DNA reads TGCGCCAGCAGCTCCCGACAGGGAGGGGCCTACAATGAGCAGTTCTTC.

This clone was counted between two and nine times. The chain is built from TRBV6-6 and TRBJ2-7, with no clear D. Trimming took off 5 bases at V and 4 bases at J, with 9 bases between the two ends. The CDR3 spans 12 residues. The germline CDR1 and CDR2 sequences are MNHNY and SVGAGI (reference sequence). CDR3 residues: CASSVNLYEQYF. CDR3 DNA: TGTGCCAGCAGTGTCAACTTGTACGAGCAGTACTTC.

Of note for this clone: The same CDR3 also results from other DNA sequences found in this sample. This rearrangement joins TRBV13 to TRBJ2-1, with a tentative D call TRBD2 (5 bases). The CDR3 runs to 12 residues. CDR1 is PRHDT and CDR2 is FYEKMQ in the germline V gene (reference sequence). Trimming cost V 11 bases and J 7 bases, with 15 bases left between them. CDR3 coding DNA: TGTGCCTCCTCTCTGGGGAGTAATGAGCAGTTCTTC. The encoded protein is CASSLGSNEQFF.

The CDR3 spells CASSDSGPKYNEQFF. The CDR3 DNA follows: TGTGCCAGCAGTGATAGCGGGCCCAAATACAATGAGCAGTTCTTC. This sequence joins TRBV27 and TRBJ2-1; 7 bases line up with TRBD2. CDR1 is MNHEY, CDR2 SMNVEV, per germline (reference sequence). Trimming took 5 bases from V and 4 from J; bases not matched to a gene: 8. The CDR3 is 15 amino acids.

This clone came up a few times. The chain joins TRBV29-1 to TRBJ2-1; 9 nucleotides line up with TRBD2. Germline assignment: CDR1 SQVTM and CDR2 ANQGSEA. V dropped 4 bases and J dropped 8; count of bases not matched to a gene: 15. The CDR3 extends over 16 amino acids. CDR3 amino acids: CSVVGTSGRSFDEQFF. The CDR3, as DNA: TGCAGCGTTGTCGGAACTAGCGGGCGTAGTTTCGATGAGCAGTTCTTC.

This chain joins TRBV7-9 and TRBJ1-2, with D tentatively TRBD1 (6 bases). Germline V gives CDR1 SEHNR, CDR2 FQNEAQ (reference sequence). Between the trimmed V and J ends, which lost 10 bases and 5 bases, there was a span of 11 bases. The CDR3 runs 11 residues. CDR3: CAILQGYGYTF. Here the CDR3 DNA reads TGTGCCATCTTACAGGGATATGGCTACACCTTC.

The chain uses TRBV27 and TRBJ1-2; 11 nucleotides align to TRBD1. The V and J ends lost 6 bases and 3 bases, in that order; junction bases with no gene match: 6. Germline CDR1 and CDR2: MNHEY and SMNVEV (reference sequence). The CDR3 consists of 15 residues. CDR3 sequence (DNA): TGTGCCAGCAGACTTCAGGGACAGGGGGACTATGGCTACACCTTC. Translation gives CASRLQGQGDYGYTF.

A few counts support this clone. V gene TRBV4-1 combines with J gene TRBJ2-7; no clear D. The CDR3 contains 14 residues. Trimming left V 3 bases short and J 1 base short, with 10 bases between. Germline CDR1 MGHRA, CDR2 YSYEKL. The CDR3 is CASSHNLGSYEQYF. Here the CDR3 DNA reads TGCGCCAGCAGCCACAACCTAGGGTCCTACGAGCAGTACTTC.

This clone has only a few counts. The chain joins TRBV6-5 to TRBJ2-4; D is unresolved. V dropped 6 bases and J dropped 3 bases, with 15 bases sitting between them. CDR1 is MNHEY, CDR2 SVGAGI, per germline. CDR3 size: 15 residues. DNA for the CDR3: TGTGCCAGCAGCCCCCGTTTTTCTGGCAAAAACATTCAGTACTTC. Amino acid sequence: CASSPRFSGKNIQYF.

This clone was detected once. This chain links TRBV6-1 with TRBJ2-3; perhaps TRBD1 as D (5 bases). This CDR3 has 15 amino acids. Trimming took off 6 bases at V and 3 bases at J, with 16 bases between the two ends. The germline V gene encodes CDR1 MNHNS and CDR2 SASEGT. CDR3 nucleotide sequence: TGTGCCAGCAGAGGGGCCATATTGGGGACAGATACGCAGTATTTT. It yields the protein CASRGAILGTDTQYF.

The chain has TRBV2 and TRBJ2-1, with 9 bases lining up with TRBD2. CDR1 SNHLY and CDR2 FYNNEI come from the germline V gene. The CDR3 has 15 amino acids. J lost 8 bases, V lost 6 bases, and 11 bases had no gene match. As DNA, the CDR3 is TGTGCCAGCAGCCCGGGACTAGCATTGGCCGATGAGCAGTTCTTC. It codes for CASSPGLALADEQFF.

The rearrangement joins TRBV4-1 to TRBJ2-1, with TRBD2 matching 7 bases. CDR1 is MGHRA, CDR2 YSYEKL, per germline. The CDR3 covers 15 residues. V trimming: 2 bases; J trimming: 6 bases; junction bases outside the gene matches: 7. The CDR3 region has the DNA TGCGCCAGCAGCCAATTTAGGACTAGTCGCAATGAGCAGTTCTTC. This translates into CASSQFRTSRNEQFF.

CDR3 in DNA: TGTGCCAGTAGTTACCCACAATACAATGAGCAGTTCTTC. This codes for CASSYPQYNEQFF. This chain uses TRBV19 with TRBJ2-1; D is uncertain. V was shortened by 5 bases and J by 4 bases, with 9 bases between the two germline ends. Germline V gene sequence: CDR1 LNHDA, CDR2 SQIVND (reference sequence). The CDR3 totals 13 residues.

In this sample, this clone turned up a few times. The rearrangement joins TRBV7-6 to TRBJ2-7; 10 nucleotides align to TRBD2. The CDR3 extends over 15 amino acids. J was trimmed by 3 bases and V by 1 base; bases with no gene match: 3. Germline lookup yields CDR1 SGHVS and CDR2 FNYEAQ. CDR3 bases: TGTGCCAGCAGCTTAGAGGCTAGCGGGAGCTACGAGCAGTACTTC. Protein sequence: CASSLEASGSYEQYF.

There are a few counts of this clone. The chain is built from TRBV7-8 and TRBJ1-1, with D perhaps matching TRBD1 (6 bases). Germline CDR1 and CDR2: SGHVS and FQNEAQ. The CDR3 length is 16 residues. V lost 1 base, J lost 5 bases, and 17 bases lay in between. CDR3 region: CASSLGSAGEETEAFF. DNA for the CDR3: TGTGCCAGCAGCTTAGGGTCCGCAGGGGAGGAGACTGAAGCTTTCTTT.

V gene TRBV7-9 combines with J gene TRBJ1-4; D uncertain. With 5 bases removed from V and 5 bases from J, the gap between germline ends came to 15 bases. The CDR3 spans 15 residues. Germline CDR1 is SEHNR and CDR2 is FQNEAQ (reference sequence). DNA of the CDR3: TGTGCCAGCAGCACTAGTTGGACTGGGAATGAAAAACTGTTTTTT. Protein sequence: CASSTSWTGNEKLFF. Complete variable domain (other parts from reference TRBV7-9 and TRBJ1-4): DTGVSQNPRHKITKRGQNVTFRCDPISEHNRLYWYRQTLGQGPEFLTYFQNEAQLEKSRLLSDRFSAERPKGSFSTLEIQRTEQGDSAMYLCASSTSWTGNEKLFFGSGTQLSVL.

This clone was seen a handful of times. The CDR3 bases are TGTGCCAGCAGTCTGAGTACTGGTTACAATGAGCAGTTCTTC. Translation gives CASSLSTGYNEQFF. The chain uses TRBV27 and TRBJ2-1, with unresolved D. CDR1 and CDR2 from the germline V gene are MNHEY and SMNVEV (reference sequence). The CDR3 totals 14 residues. Trimming stripped 5 bases from V and 4 bases from J, with 12 bases between.

This sequence joins TRBV6-1 and TRBJ2-7, with D possibly matching TRBD1 (5 bases). The V end lost 2 bases, the J end lost 4 bases, and 9 bases lay between the germline ends. CDR1 is MNHNS and CDR2 is SASEGT in the germline V gene. This CDR3 region has 13 residues. CDR3 in DNA: TGTGCCAGCAGTGAATTAGGGGCGTACGAGCAGTACTTC. Its protein is CASSELGAYEQYF.

The chain couples TRBV29-1 to TRBJ2-1, with TRBD2 identical over 7 bases. The CDR3 length is 20 residues. V was clipped by 3 bases and J by 0 bases; unmatched bases: 20. Germline V lookup: CDR1 SQVTM, CDR2 ANQGSEA. The DNA for the CDR3 is TGCAGCGTTGATCCGCCATCCGGGACTACTACAATCAGCTCCTACAATGAGCAGTTCTTC. Amino acid sequence: CSVDPPSGTTTISSYNEQFF.

V gene TRBV29-1 combines with J gene TRBJ2-1; TRBD2 agrees at 12 bases. The germline V gene encodes CDR1 SQVTM and CDR2 ANQGSEA. The CDR3 runs 15 residues. V dropped 5 bases and J dropped 4; count of bases not matched to a gene: 6. The CDR3 coding sequence is TGCAGCGTTACCGGACTAGCGGGATTATACAATGAGCAGTTCTTC. Its translation is CSVTGLAGLYNEQFF.

The chain employs TRBV6-5 and TRBJ2-7; no definite D call. Trimming cost V 0 bases and J 1 base, with 4 bases left between them. In germline, CDR1 is MNHEY, CDR2 SVGAGI. The CDR3 totals 13 residues. The CDR3 DNA is TGTGCCAGCAGTTACTCGGTGTCCTACGAGCAGTACTTC. It specifies CASSYSVSYEQYF.

The chain combines TRBV20-1 with TRBJ2-5, with D possibly being TRBD1 (5 bases). This CDR3 comprises 10 residues. Trimming cost V 6 bases and J 7 bases, with 9 bases left between them. Germline V gene data show CDR1 as DFQATT and CDR2 as SNEGSKA (reference sequence). The CDR3 nucleotides are TGCAGTGCCTGTAGGGGGACCCAGTACTTC. Translated, it gives CSACRGTQYF.